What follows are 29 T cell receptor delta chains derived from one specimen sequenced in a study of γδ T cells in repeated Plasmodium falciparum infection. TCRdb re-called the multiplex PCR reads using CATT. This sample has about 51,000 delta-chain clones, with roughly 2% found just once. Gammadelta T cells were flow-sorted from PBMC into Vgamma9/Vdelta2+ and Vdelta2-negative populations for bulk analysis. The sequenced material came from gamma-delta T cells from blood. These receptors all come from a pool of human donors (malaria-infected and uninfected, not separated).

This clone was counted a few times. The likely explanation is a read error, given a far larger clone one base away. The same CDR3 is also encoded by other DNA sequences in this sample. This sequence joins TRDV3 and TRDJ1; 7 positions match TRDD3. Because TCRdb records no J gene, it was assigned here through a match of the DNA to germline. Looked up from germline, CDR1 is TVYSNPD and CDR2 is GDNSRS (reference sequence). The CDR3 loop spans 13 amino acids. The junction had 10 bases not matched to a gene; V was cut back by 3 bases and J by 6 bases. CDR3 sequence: CALSLWGPHKLIF. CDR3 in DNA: TGTGCCTTAAGTCTCTGGGGGCCCCATAAACTCATCTTT.

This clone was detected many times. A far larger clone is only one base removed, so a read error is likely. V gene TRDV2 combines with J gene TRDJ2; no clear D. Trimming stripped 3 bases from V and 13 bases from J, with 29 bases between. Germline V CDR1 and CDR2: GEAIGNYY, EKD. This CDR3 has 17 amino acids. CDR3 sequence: CACDSIDHHTAFRPLFF. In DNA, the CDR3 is TGTGCCTGTGACTCCATAGACCACCATACCGCTTTTAGACCACTCTTCTTT.

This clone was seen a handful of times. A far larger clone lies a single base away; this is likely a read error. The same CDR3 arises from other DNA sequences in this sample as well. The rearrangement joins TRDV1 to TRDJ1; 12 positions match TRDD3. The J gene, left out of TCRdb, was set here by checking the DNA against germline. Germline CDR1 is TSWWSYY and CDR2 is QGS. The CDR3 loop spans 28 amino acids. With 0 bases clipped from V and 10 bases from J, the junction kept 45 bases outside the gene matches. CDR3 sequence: CALGELVPRYLPVNQTGGYSSQKWVLIF. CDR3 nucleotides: TGTGCTCTTGGGGAACTAGTCCCCAGATACCTTCCCGTCAACCAAACTGGGGGATACTCAAGTCAAAAATGGGTACTCATCTTT.

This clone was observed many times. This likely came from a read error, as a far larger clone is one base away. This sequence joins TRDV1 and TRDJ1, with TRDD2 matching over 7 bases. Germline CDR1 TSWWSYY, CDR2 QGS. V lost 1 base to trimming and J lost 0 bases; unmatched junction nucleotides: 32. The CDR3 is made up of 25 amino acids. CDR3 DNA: TGTGCTCTTGGGGAACCTCATTTCCTACGGGGTTCGTTACGCCGGGGAGCCTCCTACACCGATAAACTCATCTTT. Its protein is CALGEPHFLRGSLRRGASYTDKLIF.

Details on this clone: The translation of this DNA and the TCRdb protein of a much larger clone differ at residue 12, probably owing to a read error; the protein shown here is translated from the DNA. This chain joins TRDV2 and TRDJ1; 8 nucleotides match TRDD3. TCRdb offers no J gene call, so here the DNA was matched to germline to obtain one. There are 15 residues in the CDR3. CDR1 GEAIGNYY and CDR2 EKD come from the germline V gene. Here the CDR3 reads CACDSLGDNTDILIF. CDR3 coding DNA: TGTGCCTGTGACTCCCTGGGGGACAACACCGATATACTCATCTTT.

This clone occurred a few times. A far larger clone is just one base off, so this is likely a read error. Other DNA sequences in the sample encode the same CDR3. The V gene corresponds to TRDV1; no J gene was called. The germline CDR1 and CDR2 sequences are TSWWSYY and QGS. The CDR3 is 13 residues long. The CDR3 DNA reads TGTGCTCTTGGGGAACCCATGTCTGATAAACTCATCTTC. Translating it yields CALGEPMSDKLIF.

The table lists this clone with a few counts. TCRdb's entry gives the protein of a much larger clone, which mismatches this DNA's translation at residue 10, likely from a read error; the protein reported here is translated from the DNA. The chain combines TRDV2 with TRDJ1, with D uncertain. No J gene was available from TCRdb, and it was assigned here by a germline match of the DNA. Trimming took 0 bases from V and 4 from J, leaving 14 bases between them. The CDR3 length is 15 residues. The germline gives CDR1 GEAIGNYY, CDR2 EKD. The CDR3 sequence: CACDTKGLNIDKLIF. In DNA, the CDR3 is TGTGCCTGTGACACCAAGGGGTTAAACATCGATAAACTCATCTTT.

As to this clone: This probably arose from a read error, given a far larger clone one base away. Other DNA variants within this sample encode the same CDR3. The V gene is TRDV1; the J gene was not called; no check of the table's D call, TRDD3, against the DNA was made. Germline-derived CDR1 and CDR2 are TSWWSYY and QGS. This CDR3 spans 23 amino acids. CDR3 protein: CALGERTPPSSGGYAPYTDKLIF. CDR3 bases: TGTGCTCTTGGGGAACGGACCCCGCCTTCGTCTGGGGGATACGCTCCCTACACCGATAAGCTCATCTTT.

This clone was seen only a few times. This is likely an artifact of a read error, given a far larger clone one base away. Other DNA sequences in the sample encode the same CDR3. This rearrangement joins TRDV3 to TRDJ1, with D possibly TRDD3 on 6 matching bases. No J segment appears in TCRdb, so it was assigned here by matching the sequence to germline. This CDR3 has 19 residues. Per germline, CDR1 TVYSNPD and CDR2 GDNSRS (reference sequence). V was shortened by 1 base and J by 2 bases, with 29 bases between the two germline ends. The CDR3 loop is CAFTPPANTGGDPTDKLIF. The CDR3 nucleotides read TGTGCCTTTACCCCACCCGCAAATACCGGGGGAGACCCTACCGATAAACTCATCTTT.

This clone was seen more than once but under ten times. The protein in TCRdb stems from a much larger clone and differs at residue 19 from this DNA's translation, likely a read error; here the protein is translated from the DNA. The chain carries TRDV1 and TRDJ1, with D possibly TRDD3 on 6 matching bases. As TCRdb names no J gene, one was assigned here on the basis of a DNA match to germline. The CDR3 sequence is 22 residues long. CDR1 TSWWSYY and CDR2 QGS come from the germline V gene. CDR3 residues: CALGANKVPRRGTHPYTDRLIF. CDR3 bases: TGTGCTCTTGGGGCCAACAAGGTCCCCCGAAGGGGGACCCACCCGTACACCGATAGACTCATCTTT.

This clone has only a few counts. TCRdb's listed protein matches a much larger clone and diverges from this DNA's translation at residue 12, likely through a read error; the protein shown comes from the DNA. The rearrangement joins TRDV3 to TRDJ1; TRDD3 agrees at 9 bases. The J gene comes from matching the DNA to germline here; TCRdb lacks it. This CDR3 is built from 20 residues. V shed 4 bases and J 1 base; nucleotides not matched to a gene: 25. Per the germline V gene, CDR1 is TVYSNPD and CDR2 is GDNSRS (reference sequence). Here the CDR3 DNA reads TGTGCCTCCGATTCTTATCAGGGTGCTGGGGGATGCGAGGCCACCGATAAACTCATCTTT. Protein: CASDSYQGAGGCEATDKLIF.

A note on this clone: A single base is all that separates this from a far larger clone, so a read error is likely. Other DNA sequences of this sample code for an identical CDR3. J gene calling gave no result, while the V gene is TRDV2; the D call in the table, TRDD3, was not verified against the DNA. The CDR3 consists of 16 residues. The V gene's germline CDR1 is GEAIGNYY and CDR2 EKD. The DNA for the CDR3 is TGTGCCTGTGACGGTCTGGGGGATACTTACACCGATAAGCTCATCTTT. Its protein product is CACDGLGDTYTDKLIF.

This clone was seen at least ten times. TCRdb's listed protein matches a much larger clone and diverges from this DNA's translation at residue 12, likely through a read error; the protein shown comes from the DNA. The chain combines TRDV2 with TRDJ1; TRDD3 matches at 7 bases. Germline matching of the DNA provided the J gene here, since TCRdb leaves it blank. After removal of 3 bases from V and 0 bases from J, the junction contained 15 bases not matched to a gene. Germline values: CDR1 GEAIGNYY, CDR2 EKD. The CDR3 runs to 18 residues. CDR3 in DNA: TGTGCCTGTGACTTATTAGGGTGGGGGACCCCGCACACCGATAAACTCATCTTT. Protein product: CACDLLGWGTPHTDKLIF.

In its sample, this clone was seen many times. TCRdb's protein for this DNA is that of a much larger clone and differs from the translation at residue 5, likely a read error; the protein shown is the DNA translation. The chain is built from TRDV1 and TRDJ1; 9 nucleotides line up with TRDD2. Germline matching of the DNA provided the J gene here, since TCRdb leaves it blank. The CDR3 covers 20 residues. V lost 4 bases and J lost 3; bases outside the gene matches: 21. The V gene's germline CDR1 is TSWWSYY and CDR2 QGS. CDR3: CALGGPSYGPWGPLADKLIF. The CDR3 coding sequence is TGTGCTCTTGGGGGACCTTCCTACGGGCCCTGGGGGCCTTTGGCCGATAAACTCATCTTT.

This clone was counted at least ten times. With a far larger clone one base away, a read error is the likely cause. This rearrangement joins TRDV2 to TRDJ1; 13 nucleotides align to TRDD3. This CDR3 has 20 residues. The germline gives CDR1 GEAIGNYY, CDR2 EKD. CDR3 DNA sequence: TGTGCCTGTGACACCCTCCAACTGGGGGATACGGATTCGTACACCGATAAACCCATCTTT. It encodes CACDTLQLGDTDSYTDKPIF.

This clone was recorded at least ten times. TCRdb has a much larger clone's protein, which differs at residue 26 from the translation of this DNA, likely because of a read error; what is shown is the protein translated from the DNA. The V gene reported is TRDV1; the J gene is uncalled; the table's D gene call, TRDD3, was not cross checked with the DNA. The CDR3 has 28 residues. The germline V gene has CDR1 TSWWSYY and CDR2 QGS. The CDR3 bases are TGTGCTCTTGGGGAACTCTCTCACGAGGCCCCCGTCCCAGGACGCGTTTACTGGCCTCCCGGTGTATCGATTAAACCCATCTTT. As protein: CALGELSHEAPVPGRVYWPPGVSIKPIF.

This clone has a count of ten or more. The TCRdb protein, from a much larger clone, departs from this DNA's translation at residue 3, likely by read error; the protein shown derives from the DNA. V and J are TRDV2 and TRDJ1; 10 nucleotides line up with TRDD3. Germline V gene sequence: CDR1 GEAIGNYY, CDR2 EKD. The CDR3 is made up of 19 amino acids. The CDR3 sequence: CARDTVGGIRRHHTDKLIF. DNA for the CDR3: TGTGCCCGTGACACCGTAGGGGGGATACGCCGGCACCACACCGATAAACTCATCTTT.

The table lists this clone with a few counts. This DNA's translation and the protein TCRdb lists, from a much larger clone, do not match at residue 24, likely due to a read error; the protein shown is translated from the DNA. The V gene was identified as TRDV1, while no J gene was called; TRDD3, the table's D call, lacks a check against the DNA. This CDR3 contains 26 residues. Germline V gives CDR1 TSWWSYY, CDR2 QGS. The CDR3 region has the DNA TGTGCTCTTGGGACCCCCGAGCCCCCTCCGTCGCCCTGGGAGTTCCTTAGTAGTCCGTACACCGATAAACCCATCTTT. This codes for CALGTPEPPPSPWEFLSSPYTDKPIF.

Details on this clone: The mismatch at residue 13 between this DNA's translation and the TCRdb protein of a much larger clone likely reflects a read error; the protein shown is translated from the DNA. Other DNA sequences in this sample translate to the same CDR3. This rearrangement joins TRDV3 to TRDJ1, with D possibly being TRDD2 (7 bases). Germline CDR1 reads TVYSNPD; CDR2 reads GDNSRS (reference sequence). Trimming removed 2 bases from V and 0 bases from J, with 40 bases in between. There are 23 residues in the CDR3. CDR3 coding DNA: TGTGCCTTTCCCATTCCTACGATCTCGGCGAAGCATGGATACCGCATGTACACCGATAAACTCATCTTT. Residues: CAFPIPTISAKHGYRMYTDKLIF.

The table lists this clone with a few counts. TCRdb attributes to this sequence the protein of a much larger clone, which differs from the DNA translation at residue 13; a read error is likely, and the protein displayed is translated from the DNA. CDR3 residues: CALGEISYLYWGMRSPTDKLIF. Written as DNA, the CDR3 is TGTGCTCTTGGGGAGATTTCCTACTTGTACTGGGGGATGCGTTCACCGACCGATAAACTCATCTTT. The gene calls are TRDV1 and TRDJ1, with 10 nucleotides matching TRDD3. TCRdb carries no J gene annotation; the J gene was assigned here by matching the DNA with germline. Germline CDR1 is TSWWSYY and CDR2 is QGS. This CDR3 spans 22 amino acids. With 3 bases clipped from V and 2 bases from J, the junction kept 24 bases outside the gene matches.

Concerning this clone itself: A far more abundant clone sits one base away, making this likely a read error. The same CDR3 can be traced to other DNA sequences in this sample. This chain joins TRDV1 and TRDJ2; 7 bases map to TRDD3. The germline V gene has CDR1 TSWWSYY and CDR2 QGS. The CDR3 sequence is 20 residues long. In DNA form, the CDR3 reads TGTGCTCTTGGGGAACCCCTGTCGGCTGGGGGTTTCACTTTGACAGCACAACTCTTCTTC. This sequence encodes CALGEPLSAGGFTLTAQLFF.

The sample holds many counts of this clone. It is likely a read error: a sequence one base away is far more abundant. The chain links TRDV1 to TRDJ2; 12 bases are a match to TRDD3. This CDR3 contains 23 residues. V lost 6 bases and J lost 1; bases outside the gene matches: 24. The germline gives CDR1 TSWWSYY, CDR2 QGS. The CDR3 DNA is TGTGCTCTTGGAAGAAGATTAGGCCTACCGCACTGGGGGATACCGGTTTTGACAGCACAACTCTTCTTT. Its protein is CALGRRLGLPHWGIPVLTAQLFF.

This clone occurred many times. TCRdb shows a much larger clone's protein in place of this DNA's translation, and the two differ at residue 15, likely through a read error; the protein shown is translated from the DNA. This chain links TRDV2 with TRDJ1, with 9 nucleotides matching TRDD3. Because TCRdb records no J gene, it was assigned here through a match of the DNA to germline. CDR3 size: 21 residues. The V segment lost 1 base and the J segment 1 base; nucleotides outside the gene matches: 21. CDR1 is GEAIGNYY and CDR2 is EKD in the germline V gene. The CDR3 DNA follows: TGTGCCTGTGACACTCTTGTTCCTACTATCGTACTGGGGGACCGCACCGATAAACTCATCTTT. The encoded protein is CACDTLVPTIVLGDRTDKLIF.

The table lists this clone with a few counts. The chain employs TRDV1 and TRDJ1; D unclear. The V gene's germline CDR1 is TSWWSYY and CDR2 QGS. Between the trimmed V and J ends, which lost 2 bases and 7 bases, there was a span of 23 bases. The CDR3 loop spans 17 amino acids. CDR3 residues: CALGESLWVPTSSKLIF. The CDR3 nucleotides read TGTGCTCTTGGGGAAAGTTTATGGGTTCCAACGTCCTCTAAACTCATCTTT.

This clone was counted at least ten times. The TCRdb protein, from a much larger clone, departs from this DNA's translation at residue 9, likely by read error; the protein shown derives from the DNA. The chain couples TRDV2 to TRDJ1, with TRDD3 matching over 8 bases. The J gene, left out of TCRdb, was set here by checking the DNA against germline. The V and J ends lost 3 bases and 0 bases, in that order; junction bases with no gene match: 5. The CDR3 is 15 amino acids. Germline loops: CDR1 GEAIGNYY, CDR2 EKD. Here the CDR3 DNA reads TGTGCCTGTGACTCCCTGGGGGACGACACCGATAAACTCATCTTT. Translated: CACDSLGDDTDKLIF.

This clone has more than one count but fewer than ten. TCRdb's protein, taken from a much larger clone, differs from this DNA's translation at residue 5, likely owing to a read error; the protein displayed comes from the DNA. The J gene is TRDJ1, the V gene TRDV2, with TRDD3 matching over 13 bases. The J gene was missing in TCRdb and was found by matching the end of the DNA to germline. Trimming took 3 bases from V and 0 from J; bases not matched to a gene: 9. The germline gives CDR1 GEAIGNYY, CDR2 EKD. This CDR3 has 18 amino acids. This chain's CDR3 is CACDALGTGGYDTDKLIF. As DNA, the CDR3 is TGTGCCTGTGACGCCTTGGGAACTGGGGGATACGACACCGATAAACTCATCTTT.

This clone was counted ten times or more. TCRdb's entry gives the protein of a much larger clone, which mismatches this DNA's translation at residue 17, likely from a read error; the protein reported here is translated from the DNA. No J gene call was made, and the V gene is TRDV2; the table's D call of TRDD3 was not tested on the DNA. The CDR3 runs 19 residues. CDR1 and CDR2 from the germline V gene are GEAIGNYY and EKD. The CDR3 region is CACDTGGFGSSWDTRQVFF. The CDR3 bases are TGTGCCTGTGACACTGGGGGATTCGGGAGCTCCTGGGACACCCGACAGGTGTTTTTC.

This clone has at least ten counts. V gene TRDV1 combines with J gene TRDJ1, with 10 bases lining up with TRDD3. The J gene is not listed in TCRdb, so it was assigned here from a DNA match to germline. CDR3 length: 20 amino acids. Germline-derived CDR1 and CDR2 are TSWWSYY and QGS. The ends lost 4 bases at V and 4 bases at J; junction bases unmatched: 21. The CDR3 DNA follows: TGTGCTCTTGGGGTTATCCCCCACCCGCGGGGGATACGTTTCAACGATAAACTCATCTTT. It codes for CALGVIPHPRGIRFNDKLIF.

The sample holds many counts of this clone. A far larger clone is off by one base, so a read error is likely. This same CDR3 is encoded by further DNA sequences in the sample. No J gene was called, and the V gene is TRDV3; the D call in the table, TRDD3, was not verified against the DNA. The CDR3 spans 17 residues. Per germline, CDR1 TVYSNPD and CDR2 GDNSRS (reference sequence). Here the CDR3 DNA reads TGTGCTCAAAGGTTAAGGACTGGGGGACCCTACACCGATAAACTCATTTTT. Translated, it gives CAQRLRTGGPYTDKLIF.